The entry that follows covers one T cell receptor (beta chain) sequence. Antigen specificity is unknown. These data originate in a study of blood T cells in healthy people across ages. Study-wide results and limits: Conclusively comparing naive with antigen-experienced cells was impossible with unsorted PBMCs.

Sample-barcoded 5' priming and a J-beta primer mix drove a second PCR of about 6 to 11 cycles. TCRdb re-analysed the 5' RACE reads in MiXCR, keeping a single row per CDR3 protein. Of approximately 1.5 million distinct CDR3 sequences listed, approximately 43% were seen once; the top ten hold just over 4%. V lost 4 bases and J lost 9, with 22 bases in between. The CDR3 contains 15 residues. Germline values: CDR1 DFQATT, CDR2 SNEGSKA (reference sequence). Investigators took 9.5 to 10 milliliters of peripheral blood from every donor. Each sample used at least 6.5 million PBMCs. The receptor was derived from a woman aged 18 to 35 in good health. The rearrangement uses TRBV20-1 and TRBJ2-1; the D is unclear. Sequenced sample: blood. In DNA, the CDR3 is TGCAGTGCTACCCGAAACATCTTTCCGCGGAGTGAGCAGTTCTTC. As protein: CSATRNIFPRSEQFF.